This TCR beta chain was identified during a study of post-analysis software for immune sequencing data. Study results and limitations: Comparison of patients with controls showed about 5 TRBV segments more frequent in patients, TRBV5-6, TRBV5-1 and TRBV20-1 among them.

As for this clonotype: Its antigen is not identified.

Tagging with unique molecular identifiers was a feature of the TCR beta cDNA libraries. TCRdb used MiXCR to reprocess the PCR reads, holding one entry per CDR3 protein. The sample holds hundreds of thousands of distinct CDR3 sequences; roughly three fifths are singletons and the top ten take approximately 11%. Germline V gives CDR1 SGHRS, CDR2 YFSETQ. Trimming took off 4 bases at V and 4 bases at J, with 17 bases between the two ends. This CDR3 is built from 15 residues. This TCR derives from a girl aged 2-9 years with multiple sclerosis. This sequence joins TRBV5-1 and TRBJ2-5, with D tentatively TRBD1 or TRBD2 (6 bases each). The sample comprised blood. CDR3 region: CASSVLGGGGETQYF. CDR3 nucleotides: TGCGCCAGCAGCGTACTGGGCGGAGGGGGAGAGACCCAGTACTTC.